The 25 T cell receptor beta chains below were found in one sample sequenced in a study of T-cell memory formation after mild COVID-19. MiXCR, applied by TCRdb to the 5' RACE reads, yields one record per CDR3 protein. Here the sample spans some 70,000 distinct CDR3 sequences, around 15% being singletons. Sequenced input: PBMCs or a T cell subset sorted from them (not recorded which). Receptors originate from an adult woman who had mild COVID-19 (a few samples of this study predate the infection). Cell type and time point are not known.

This clonotype was seen a few times. The chain recombines TRBV7-9 with TRBJ2-3; TRBD1 matches 7 bases. The J segment lost 2 bases and the V segment lost 5 bases, leaving 4 bases of the junction unmatched. The CDR3 runs to 14 residues. Germline V CDR1 and CDR2: SEHNR, FQNEAQ (reference sequence). CDR3 loop: CASSHRGYTDTQYF. In DNA form, the CDR3 reads TGTGCCAGCAGCCACAGGGGATACACAGATACGCAGTATTTT.

The chain is built from TRBV11-2 and TRBJ2-1; D is perhaps TRBD1 (7 bases). The germline V gene encodes CDR1 SGHAT and CDR2 FQNNGV. V lost 2 bases, J lost 4 bases, and 12 bases lay in between. This CDR3 region has 15 residues. The DNA for the CDR3 is TGTGCCAGCAGCTTATTCAGGGGGGTATACAATGAGCAGTTCTTC. It specifies CASSLFRGVYNEQFF.

This clonotype was observed a few times. This chain joins TRBV3-1 and TRBJ2-5; tentative D call: TRBD1 (5 bases). CDR3 length: 14 amino acids. Germline V gene sequence: CDR1 LGHDT, CDR2 YNNKEL (reference sequence). The V and J ends lost 4 bases and 4 bases respectively, with 13 bases between them. This chain's CDR3 is CASSPAGPAETQYF. DNA for the CDR3: TGTGCCAGCAGCCCCGCAGGGCCGGCAGAGACCCAGTACTTC.

The DNA for the CDR3 is TGTGCCAGCAGCCGCGGGACAGGGGGTAGCTACGAGCAGTACTTC. Its translation: CASSRGTGGSYEQYF. The chain recombines TRBV7-9 with TRBJ2-7, with 11 bases matching TRBD1. The CDR3 contains 15 residues. The V gene end was trimmed by 5 bases and the J gene end by 3 bases; junction bases not matched to a gene: 6. Per the germline V gene, CDR1 is SEHNR and CDR2 is FQNEAQ (reference sequence).

This clonotype has a handful of counts. The V gene is TRBV29-1, the J gene TRBJ1-4; TRBD1 matches at 10 bases. The CDR3 has 13 amino acids. V shed 7 bases, J shed 6 bases, and the junction held 5 bases outside the gene matches. The germline gives CDR1 SQVTM, CDR2 ANQGSEA. CDR3 nucleotide sequence: TGCAGCGCCGCCGGGACAGGGGATGAAAAACTGTTTTTT. Translation gives CSAAGTGDEKLFF.

This clonotype showed up just a few times. This chain connects TRBV6-5 to TRBJ2-3; TRBD1 aligns across 10 bases. V gave up 0 bases and J gave up 3 bases; unmatched junction bases: 6. Germline V gene data show CDR1 as MNHEY and CDR2 as SVGAGI. The CDR3 has 17 residues. The DNA of the CDR3 is TGTGCCAGCAGTTACTCGACAGGGGGCTTAGGAACAGATACGCAGTATTTT. It yields the protein CASSYSTGGLGTDTQYF.

The V call is TRBV25-1, the J call TRBJ2-5; no clear D. V gave up 4 bases and J gave up 1 base, with 4 bases separating them. Per germline, CDR1 MGHDK and CDR2 SYGVNS. This CDR3 is 12 amino acids long. The chain's CDR3 is CASSGIQETQYF. DNA for the CDR3: TGTGCCAGCAGTGGGATCCAAGAGACCCAGTACTTC.

The J gene is TRBJ2-7, the V gene TRBV15; D may be TRBD1 (6 bases). The CDR3 totals 17 residues. CDR1 is LNHNV, CDR2 YYDKDF, per germline (reference sequence). The germline V and J ends were trimmed by 0 bases and 5 bases, with 20 bases remaining between them. For the CDR3, the DNA is TGTGCCACCAGCAGAGATCGCCCGGCGGCAGAGGGGGACGAGCAGTACTTC. Its protein product is CATSRDRPAAEGDEQYF. The whole variable domain, remainder taken from reference TRBV15 and TRBJ2-7, is DAMVIQNPRYQVTQFGKPVTLSCSQTLNHNVMYWYQQKSSQAPKLLFHYYDKDFNNEADTPDNFQSRRPNTSFCFLDIRSPGLGDTAMYLCATSRDRPAAEGDEQYFGPGTRLTVT.

The chain is built from TRBV7-9 and TRBJ1-2, with TRBD1 identical over 7 bases. V lost 5 bases and J lost 6; bases outside the gene matches: 9. The CDR3 length is 14 residues. CDR1 is SEHNR and CDR2 is FQNEAQ in the germline V gene (reference sequence). The CDR3 loop reads CASSEGTGVDGYTF. DNA for the CDR3: TGTGCCAGCAGCGAAGGAACAGGGGTGGATGGCTACACCTTC.

This clonotype showed up just a few times. The chain joins TRBV6-5 to TRBJ2-1, with 12 nucleotides matching TRBD2. The CDR3 is made up of 14 amino acids. The germline V gene encodes CDR1 MNHEY and CDR2 SVGAGI. V was pared by 5 bases and J by 9 bases, with 5 bases of the junction left unmatched. This CDR3 reads CASSAGLAGIEQFF. The CDR3 nucleotides are TGTGCCAGCAGTGCCGGACTAGCGGGGATTGAGCAGTTCTTC.

The chain links TRBV12-3 or TRBV12-4 to TRBJ2-3, with 13 bases matching TRBD2. CDR3 length: 16 residues. V was clipped by 6 bases and J by 3 bases; unmatched bases: 6. This CDR3 reads CASSPRTSGGTDTQYF. The DNA for the CDR3 is TGTGCCAGCAGCCCCAGGACTAGCGGGGGAACAGATACGCAGTATTTT.

This clonotype was counted once. The gene calls are TRBV19 and TRBJ2-3, with TRBD2 as a possible D gene (5 bases). Germline V gives CDR1 LNHDA, CDR2 SQIVND (reference sequence). The CDR3 loop spans 15 amino acids. Trimming removed 3 bases at V and 1 base at J, with 11 bases between. Here the CDR3 DNA reads TGTGCCAGTAGTATGAGAGGGTACGGCACAGATACGCAGTATTTT. It is translated as CASSMRGYGTDTQYF.

This sequence joins TRBV29-1 and TRBJ1-1; the D is unclear. Germline V CDR1 and CDR2: SQVTM, ANQGSEA. V gave up 4 bases and J gave up 12 bases, with 15 bases separating them. The CDR3 has 11 residues. The CDR3 protein is CSVGLEPWTFF. As DNA, the CDR3 is TGCAGCGTTGGATTGGAACCCTGGACTTTCTTT.

The table lists this clonotype with many counts. V gene TRBV20-1 combines with J gene TRBJ2-1; 11 nucleotides line up with TRBD2. The CDR3 has 14 amino acids. CDR1 is DFQATT, CDR2 SNEGSKA, per germline (reference sequence). V trimming: 6 bases; J trimming: 8 bases; junction bases outside the gene matches: 9. The CDR3 is CSAVTSGRGDEQFF. The CDR3 coding sequence is TGCAGTGCCGTAACTAGCGGGAGAGGTGATGAGCAGTTCTTC.

This clonotype was counted between two and nine times. The rearrangement joins TRBV7-9 to TRBJ1-2; possibly TRBD1 for D (5 bases). The CDR3 spans 18 residues. The V end lost 5 bases, the J end lost 2 bases, and 24 bases lay between the germline ends. Germline CDR1 and CDR2: SEHNR and FQNEAQ (reference sequence). The CDR3 loop is CASSPRPQRDAQNYGYTF. The CDR3 coding sequence is TGTGCCAGCAGCCCCCGCCCCCAGAGGGACGCACAAAACTATGGCTACACCTTC.

The CDR3 bases are TGTGCCAGCTCACGGGCTACTGACAATGAGCAGTTCTTC. This translates into CASSRATDNEQFF. V gene TRBV18 combines with J gene TRBJ2-1; D is uncertain. CDR1 and CDR2 (germline): KGHSH, LQKENI. This CDR3 is built from 13 residues. Trimming pared 4 bases from V and 5 bases from J, leaving 9 bases between.

The V call is TRBV12-3 or TRBV12-4, the J call TRBJ2-7, with D possibly being TRBD1 (5 bases). V was cut by 6 bases and J by 7 bases, with 22 bases left in between. There are 15 residues in the CDR3. CDR3 sequence reads: CASRDAQALLWEQYF. The CDR3, as DNA: TGTGCCAGCAGAGACGCACAGGCCCTGCTATGGGAGCAGTACTTC.

V is TRBV20-1 and J is TRBJ1-1; tentatively, D is TRBD1 (5 bases). V lost 6 bases and J lost 1, with 12 bases in between. CDR1 and CDR2 (germline): DFQATT, SNEGSKA (reference sequence). CDR3 length: 13 residues. CDR3 in amino acids: CSATWGGNTEAFF. Written as DNA, the CDR3 is TGCAGTGCCACATGGGGGGGGAACACTGAAGCTTTCTTT.

This clonotype was recorded many times. The chain recombines TRBV20-1 with TRBJ1-2; D is perhaps TRBD1 (5 bases). The V and J ends lost 0 bases and 3 bases respectively, with 5 bases between them. Germline V gives CDR1 DFQATT, CDR2 SNEGSKA (reference sequence). The length of the CDR3 is 12 residues. The CDR3 DNA reads TGCAGTGCTAGAGACAGGGACTATGGCTACACCTTC. Its protein product is CSARDRDYGYTF.

The rearrangement joins TRBV7-2 to TRBJ1-5; unclear D gene. Trimming cost V 2 bases and J 4 bases, with 6 bases left between them. Germline CDR1 SGHTA, CDR2 FQGNSA. CDR3 length: 13 residues. This chain's CDR3 is CASSLIRNQPQHF. CDR3 coding DNA: TGTGCCAGCAGCTTAATCAGAAATCAGCCCCAGCATTTT.

This chain uses TRBV6-2 or TRBV6-3 with TRBJ1-1; D uncertain. Trimming shortened V by 6 bases and J by 1 base, and 9 bases separated the two germline ends. Germline CDR1 reads MNHEY; CDR2 reads SVGEGT. This CDR3 is 13 amino acids long. CDR3 amino acids: CASSPPANTEAFF. DNA for the CDR3: TGTGCCAGCAGCCCCCCGGCGAACACTGAAGCTTTCTTT.

V is TRBV9 and J is TRBJ2-7, with 11 positions matching TRBD1. Germline CDR1 and CDR2: SGDLS and YYNGEE. The CDR3 has 16 amino acids. The V and J ends lost 0 bases and 3 bases, in that order; junction bases with no gene match: 5. Written as DNA, the CDR3 is TGTGCCAGCAGCGTAGATGGGGACAGGGGGATCTACGAGCAGTACTTC. Translated, it gives CASSVDGDRGIYEQYF.

This clonotype was seen at least ten times. The gene calls are TRBV20-1 and TRBJ2-7; D might be TRBD2 (6 bases). CDR3 length: 14 amino acids. Germline V lookup: CDR1 DFQATT, CDR2 SNEGSKA (reference sequence). Trimming pared 6 bases from V and 0 bases from J, leaving 15 bases between. The CDR3 loop is CSAKDYWNSYEQYF. The CDR3 nucleotides read TGCAGTGCCAAGGACTACTGGAACTCCTACGAGCAGTACTTC.

The V call is TRBV20-1, the J call TRBJ2-1, with TRBD1 identical over 8 bases. Germline-derived CDR1 and CDR2 are DFQATT and SNEGSKA (reference sequence). Trimming cost V 6 bases and J 4 bases; bases outside gene matches: 11. This CDR3 contains 15 residues. Here the CDR3 DNA reads TGCAGTGCGAGGGACCGGGACAGGCCTTACAATGAGCAGTTCTTC. It codes for CSARDRDRPYNEQFF.

The rearrangement uses TRBV9 and TRBJ2-5, with D maybe TRBD1 (5 bases). The CDR3 has 15 amino acids. Germline V gene sequence: CDR1 SGDLS, CDR2 YYNGEE. V was clipped by 0 bases and J by 3 bases, with 12 bases between them. DNA of the CDR3: TGTGCCAGCAGCGTAGTAGACAGTTGGGAAGAGACCCAGTACTTC. This translates into CASSVVDSWEETQYF.